Each of the 9 T cell receptor beta chains below was sequenced from the same sample in a study of graft-versus-host responses after intestinal transplantation. Investigators treated the graft tissue so that it released intraepithelial and lamina propria lymphocytes. The repertoire was sequenced with immunoSEQ multiplex PCR; TCRdb's copy has only in-frame clones and lacks some. The sample has some 15,000 clones, roughly 80% seen once. The sample in question was ileum tissue, obtained roughly 450 days after intestinal transplant. Every receptor here comes from a human patient who received an intestinal transplant, so some T cells may come from the graft donor.

V and J are TRBV2 and TRBJ2-2; 8 bases line up with TRBD2. CDR1 is SNHLY and CDR2 is FYNNEI in the germline V gene. This CDR3 comprises 16 residues. V shed 6 bases and J 5 bases; nucleotides not matched to a gene: 11. The CDR3: CASRPPGTSGTGELFF. In nucleotides, the CDR3 is TGTGCCAGCAGACCCCCCGGGACTAGTGGGACCGGGGAGCTGTTTTTT.

This chain joins TRBV5-1 and TRBJ1-1, with D perhaps matching TRBD1 (6 bases). This CDR3 has 14 amino acids. Trimming stripped 4 bases from V and 3 bases from J, with 13 bases between. The germline V gene has CDR1 SGHRS and CDR2 YFSETQ. The CDR3 is CASSLLQGDTEAFF. CDR3 bases: TGCGCCAGCAGCCTTCTACAGGGAGACACTGAAGCTTTCTTT.

The chain carries TRBV10-2 and TRBJ2-5; 9 bases are shared with TRBD1. In germline, CDR1 is WSHSY, CDR2 SAAADI. The V and J ends lost 1 base and 5 bases, in that order; junction bases with no gene match: 5. The CDR3 is 15 residues long. CDR3 sequence: CASSEWDRAVETQYF. Here the CDR3 DNA reads TGCGCCAGCAGTGAGTGGGACAGGGCGGTCGAGACCCAGTACTTC.

The CDR3 coding sequence is TGTGCCAGCAGGGAAACTATGAACACTGAAGCTTTCTTT. Translated, it gives CASRETMNTEAFF. The chain uses TRBV2 and TRBJ1-1; D remains unclear. V was shortened by 6 bases and J by 0 bases, with 8 bases between the two germline ends. Germline lookup yields CDR1 SNHLY and CDR2 FYNNEI. This CDR3 is built from 13 residues. The whole variable domain, filled in from reference TRBV2 and TRBJ1-1, reads EPEVTQTPSHQVTQMGQEVILRCVPISNHLYFYWYRQILGQKVEFLVSFYNNEISEKSEIFDDQFSVERPDGSNFTLKIRSTKLEDSAMYFCASRETMNTEAFFGQGTRLTVV.

The chain links TRBV5-1 to TRBJ1-2; possible D gene TRBD1, 5 bases. The V and J ends lost 6 bases and 1 base respectively, with 13 bases between them. CDR3 size: 14 residues. Germline V lookup: CDR1 SGHRS, CDR2 YFSETQ. CDR3 region: CASTKDSSNYGYTF. The CDR3 DNA sequence: TGCGCCAGCACAAAAGACAGCAGTAACTATGGCTACACCTTC.

A few counts support this clone. CDR3 DNA: TGTGCCAGCAGTCTTCTCAGGGAGGCCGGGGAGCTGTTTTTT. Translated: CASSLLREAGELFF. The chain joins TRBV6-6 to TRBJ2-2; tentatively, D is TRBD2 (6 bases). Looked up from germline, CDR1 is MNHNY and CDR2 is SVGAGI (reference sequence). The V gene lost 5 bases and the J gene lost 6 bases, with 13 bases spanning the gap. The CDR3 runs to 14 residues.

This chain connects TRBV18 to TRBJ1-4; 10 bases align to TRBD1. Trimming at V came to 3 bases and at J to 7 bases, leaving 2 bases not matched to a gene. The germline V gene encodes CDR1 KGHSH and CDR2 LQKENI. The CDR3 is 14 residues long. The CDR3 loop is CASSPGQGTEKLFF. The CDR3 DNA sequence: TGTGCCAGCTCACCGGGACAGGGGACTGAAAAACTGTTTTTT.

The chain employs TRBV5-1 and TRBJ2-7, with D perhaps assigned TRBD1 or TRBD2 (5 bases each). V lost 0 bases, J lost 4 bases, and 17 bases lay in between. The CDR3 is 16 amino acids. Germline CDR1 is SGHRS and CDR2 is YFSETQ. DNA of the CDR3: TGCGCCAGCAGCTTGGACACCGGGACGGCAGCTTACGAGCAGTACTTC. It is translated as CASSLDTGTAAYEQYF.

In its sample, this clone was seen once. This chain links TRBV6-7 with TRBJ2-1; D assignment may be TRBD1 or TRBD2 (5 bases each). TRBV6-7 is known as an ORF, though its function is uncertain. CDR3 size: 11 residues. V lost 8 bases, J lost 8 bases, and 10 bases lay in between. DNA of the CDR3: TGTGCCAGCGGGCAGGGACATGAGCAGTTCTTC. Translating gives CASGQGHEQFF.